These 3 T cell receptor beta chains were sequenced from one sample in a study of human T cells and chemical hapten exposure. Time point described: pre-sensitization, week 0. Treatment given: therapeutic diphenylcyclopropenone sensitization with weekly scalp DPC. One entry per CDR3 protein results from TCRdb running MiXCR on the RACE reads. Among fewer than 200,000 distinct CDR3 sequences listed, about 31% were seen once. The sequenced sample was whole blood, obtained in connection with sensitization to the hapten diphenylcyclopropenone (DPC). These receptors all stem from a woman in her 30s with alopecia areata. Some clones in this sample may be carry-over from other donors' samples.

This clonotype has more than one count but fewer than ten. The chain is built from TRBV28 and TRBJ2-1; D gene unclear. The V end lost 5 bases, the J end lost 0 bases, and 11 bases lay between the germline ends. Germline V lookup: CDR1 MDHEN, CDR2 SYDVKM. The CDR3 length is 15 residues. The CDR3 region has the DNA TGTGCCAGCAGTACGCGTTTCCGCTCCTACAATGAGCAGTTCTTC. Translation gives CASSTRFRSYNEQFF.

This sequence joins TRBV7-2 and TRBJ1-2; the match to TRBD1 covers 7 bases. This CDR3 spans 13 amino acids. Losses at the gene ends were 5 bases for V and 7 bases for J; bases not matched to a gene: 7. Germline CDR1 and CDR2: SGHTA and FQGNSA. The CDR3 DNA reads TGTGCCAGCAGCCTGACACAGGGGAGTGGCTACACCTTC. It codes for CASSLTQGSGYTF.

This sequence joins TRBV5-1 and TRBJ1-3, with TRBD1 matching 8 bases. The CDR3 is made up of 16 amino acids. V lost 4 bases and J lost 2; bases outside the gene matches: 8. Germline V lookup: CDR1 SGHRS, CDR2 YFSETQ. As DNA, the CDR3 is TGCGCCAGCAGCAACGGACAGGGATCGGCTGGAAACACCATATATTTT. This codes for CASSNGQGSAGNTIYF. Full variable domain (remainder filled in from reference TRBV5-1 and TRBJ1-3): KAGVTQTPRYLIKTRGQQVTLSCSPISGHRSVSWYQQTPGQGLQFLFEYFSETQRNKGNFPGRFSGRQFSNSRSEMNVSTLELGDSALYLCASSNGQGSAGNTIYFGEGSWLTVV.